These 31 T cell receptor beta chains originate from one sample sequenced in a study of blood T cell repertoires in COVID-19. Repertoires were generated with immunoSEQ multiplex PCR, while TCRdb's copy carries only in-frame clones and drops some. This table holds fewer than 150,000 clones, over 80% found once. Sequencing used peripheral blood. All receptors come from a woman in her seventies with acute or convalescent COVID-19.

J is TRBJ2-2 and V is TRBV9; 7 bases map to TRBD2. The CDR3 covers 15 residues. The trim removed 2 bases at V and 1 base at J, leaving 2 bases unmatched. Germline CDR1 SGDLS, CDR2 YYNGEE. CDR3 loop: CASSVGGGNTGELFF. The DNA for the CDR3 is TGTGCCAGCAGCGTGGGCGGGGGGAACACCGGGGAGCTGTTTTTT.

The V call is TRBV18, the J call TRBJ1-1, with a possible D match to TRBD1 (6 bases). The CDR3 contains 16 residues. Germline values: CDR1 KGHSH, CDR2 LQKENI. Deletions cut 6 bases from V and 4 bases from J, with 21 bases between. CDR3 sequence: CASSTTDQGLGTEAFF. The CDR3 DNA reads as TGTGCCAGCTCCACTACGGACCAGGGGTTGGGCACTGAAGCTTTCTTT. The full variable domain, with the rest looked up from reference TRBV18 and TRBJ1-1, is NAGVMQNPRHLVRRRGQEARLRCSPMKGHSHVYWYRQLPEEGLKFMVYLQKENIIDESGMPKERFSAEFPKEGPSILRIQQVVRGDSAAYFCASSTTDQGLGTEAFFGQGTRLTVV.

The chain is built from TRBV2 and TRBJ1-5; D possibly corresponds to TRBD1 (5 bases). Germline lookup yields CDR1 SNHLY and CDR2 FYNNEI. The CDR3 extends over 15 amino acids. Trimming took 4 bases from V and 6 from J, leaving 16 bases between them. In nucleotides, the CDR3 is TGTGCCAGCAGTGGTCAAGACAGAGGTGGTCAGCCCCAGCATTTT. Its protein is CASSGQDRGGQPQHF.

J is TRBJ1-2 and V is TRBV12-3 or TRBV12-4; no reliable D call. The CDR3 totals 12 residues. Trimming left V 5 bases short and J 4 bases short, with 8 bases between. CDR3 sequence (DNA): TGTGCCAGCAGTCTAGGACTCTATGGCTACACCTTC. Its protein is CASSLGLYGYTF.

The chain joins TRBV5-6 to TRBJ2-7; D unresolved. Trimming removed 1 base at V and 0 bases at J, with 11 bases between. The germline gives CDR1 SGHDT, CDR2 YYEEEE. The CDR3 is 15 residues long. The chain's CDR3 is CASSLYSPGSYEQYF. In DNA, the CDR3 is TGTGCCAGCAGCTTGTATTCGCCAGGCTCCTACGAGCAGTACTTC.

The rearrangement joins TRBV5-5 to TRBJ1-5, with TRBD1 as a possible D gene (5 bases). The germline gives CDR1 SGHKS, CDR2 YYEKEE (reference sequence). V was trimmed by 4 bases and J by 4 bases, leaving 15 bases between them. CDR3 size: 15 residues. The CDR3, as DNA: TGTGCCAGCAGCACGGAGGGGTTAAATAATCAGCCCCAGCATTTT. It translates to CASSTEGLNNQPQHF.

The rearrangement links TRBV6-5 to TRBJ2-7; the match to TRBD1 covers 7 bases. The trim removed 4 bases at V and 6 bases at J, leaving 15 bases unmatched. Per germline, CDR1 MNHEY and CDR2 SVGAGI. CDR3 length: 16 residues. The CDR3 nucleotides are TGTGCCAGCAGTTCACCCGCAGAGGGGGCCCGCGGCGAGCAGTACTTC. Protein: CASSSPAEGARGEQYF.

This chain joins TRBV23-1 and TRBJ2-4, with D possibly TRBD1 on 6 matching bases. TRBV23-1 is marked as an open reading frame, function uncertain. V lost 10 bases, J lost 1 base, and 14 bases lay in between. CDR3 length equals 14 residues. The CDR3 sequence is CANHRESAKNIQYF. The DNA for the CDR3 is TGCGCCAACCACAGGGAATCGGCCAAAAACATTCAGTACTTC.

This sequence joins TRBV6-5 and TRBJ1-1, with D possibly being TRBD1 (5 bases). Germline assignment: CDR1 MNHEY and CDR2 SVGAGI. The CDR3 runs to 15 residues. V was clipped by 5 bases and J by 3 bases, with 16 bases between them. CDR3 sequence reads: CASSRDFRGDTEAFF. CDR3 sequence (DNA): TGTGCCAGCAGTCGGGACTTCCGAGGGGACACTGAAGCTTTCTTT.

This chain connects TRBV5-4 to TRBJ2-1; the match to TRBD2 covers 15 bases. Germline assignment: CDR1 SGHNT and CDR2 YYREEE (reference sequence). This CDR3 region has 16 residues. The trim removed 4 bases at V and 4 bases at J, leaving 3 bases unmatched. CDR3 bases: TGTGCCAGCAGCATAGGGACTAGCGGGGGGTACAATGAGCAGTTCTTC. Its protein product is CASSIGTSGGYNEQFF.

The rearrangement links TRBV28 to TRBJ2-5; 9 bases are a match to TRBD1. Per germline, CDR1 MDHEN and CDR2 SYDVKM. CDR3 size: 18 residues. V shed 0 bases, J shed 1 base, and the junction held 9 bases outside the gene matches. CDR3 coding DNA: TGTGCCAGCAGTTTATGGTCCCCAGTGACAGGGGGCCAAGAGACCCAGTACTTC. It encodes CASSLWSPVTGGQETQYF.

The J gene is TRBJ1-3, the V gene TRBV28; D gene unclear. The CDR3 length is 14 residues. Germline V gene data show CDR1 as MDHEN and CDR2 as SYDVKM. V lost 5 bases to trimming and J lost 4 bases, with 12 bases between them. This CDR3 is CASSRGWIGNTIYF. As DNA, the CDR3 is TGTGCCAGCAGTCGAGGATGGATCGGAAACACCATATATTTT.

This chain links TRBV3-1 (or the pseudogene TRBV3-2) with TRBJ2-2; D is unclear. Trimming removed 3 bases at V and 3 bases at J, with 5 bases between. Germline V gives CDR1 LGHDT, CDR2 YNNKEL (reference sequence). This CDR3 region has 13 residues. The CDR3 nucleotides read TGTGCCAGCAGCCACCCCTACACCGGGGAGCTGTTTTTT. Translated: CASSHPYTGELFF.

The V and J genes are TRBV7-2 and TRBJ2-7; 7 bases align to TRBD1. Germline V gene data show CDR1 as SGHTA and CDR2 as FQGNSA. The length of the CDR3 is 17 residues. Trimming cost V 2 bases and J 4 bases; bases outside gene matches: 14. The CDR3 region has the DNA TGTGCCAGCAGCTTACTCCCTAGGACAGGTGGAGATTACGAGCAGTACTTC. Translated, it gives CASSLLPRTGGDYEQYF.

V and J are TRBV30 and TRBJ1-1; weak D call: TRBD1 (5 bases). The CDR3 consists of 15 residues. Trimming pared 0 bases from V and 5 bases from J, leaving 16 bases between. The V gene's germline CDR1 is GTSNPN and CDR2 SVGIG (reference sequence). In DNA form, the CDR3 reads TGTGCCTGGAGTGTGGCGGGGGGAGGGGTGACTGAAGCTTTCTTT. Translating gives CAWSVAGGGVTEAFF.

The chain carries TRBV6-5 and TRBJ1-5; unclear D gene. Germline CDR1 reads MNHEY; CDR2 reads SVGAGI. The CDR3 has 14 amino acids. The V gene lost 7 bases and the J gene lost 5 bases, with 15 bases spanning the gap. CDR3 protein: CASTPPGGDQPQHF. The CDR3 nucleotides read TGTGCCAGCACCCCCCCGGGTGGTGATCAGCCCCAGCATTTT.

The rearrangement joins TRBV28 to TRBJ1-5, with 8 bases lining up with TRBD1. The CDR3 is 14 residues long. Germline V gene lookup returns CDR1 MDHEN and CDR2 SYDVKM. V lost 6 bases and J lost 4; bases outside the gene matches: 5. CDR3 nucleotide sequence: TGTGCCAGCAGGTGGACAGGGTGGAATCAGCCCCAGCATTTT. Amino acids: CASRWTGWNQPQHF. The whole variable domain, filled in from reference TRBV28 and TRBJ1-5, reads DVKVTQSSRYLVKRTGEKVFLECVQDMDHENMFWYRQDPGLGLRLIYFSYDVKMKEKGDIPEGYSVSREKKERFSLILESASTNQTSMYLCASRWTGWNQPQHFGDGTRLSIL.

Comment on this clone: The sample carries other DNA sequences with the same CDR3. The rearrangement links TRBV18 to TRBJ1-3; 7 nucleotides agree with TRBD1. V gave up 2 bases and J gave up 0 bases; unmatched junction bases: 1. CDR3 size: 15 residues. CDR1 KGHSH and CDR2 LQKENI come from the germline V gene. The CDR3 DNA reads TGTGCCAGCTCACCAGGGACAGACTCTGGAAACACCATATATTTT. Translated, it gives CASSPGTDSGNTIYF.

The chain employs TRBV3-1 (or the pseudogene TRBV3-2) and TRBJ1-1, with D perhaps matching TRBD1 (5 bases). This CDR3 is 14 amino acids long. Germline V gene sequence: CDR1 LGHDT, CDR2 YNNKEL (reference sequence). The V gene lost 1 base and the J gene lost 1 base, with 7 bases spanning the gap. The CDR3, as DNA: TGTGCCAGCAGCCAAGTAGACAGGAACACTGAAGCTTTCTTT. Its protein is CASSQVDRNTEAFF.

This chain joins TRBV11-2 and TRBJ1-1; no firm D call. CDR3 length: 14 amino acids. V lost 0 bases, J lost 8 bases, and 13 bases lay in between. CDR1 is SGHAT, CDR2 FQNNGV, per germline. The CDR3 DNA follows: TGTGCCAGCAGCTTAGAGCGGGTTTATAACGAAGCTTTCTTT. Its protein product is CASSLERVYNEAFF.

This clone was seen a single time. V gene TRBV18 combines with J gene TRBJ1-3, with D unresolved. V lost 0 bases, J lost 0 bases, and 6 bases lay in between. Germline CDR1 KGHSH, CDR2 LQKENI. CDR3 length: 15 residues. CDR3 sequence: CASSPPRISGNTIYF. Written as DNA, the CDR3 is TGTGCCAGCTCACCACCGAGAATCTCTGGAAACACCATATATTTT.

The V and J genes are TRBV11-3 and TRBJ2-7; no clear D. The CDR3 consists of 12 residues. Germline V gene sequence: CDR1 SGHNT, CDR2 YENEEA. V was cut by 8 bases and J by 2 bases, with 10 bases left in between. This CDR3 is CASGPRPYEQYF. In DNA form, the CDR3 reads TGTGCCAGCGGGCCTCGCCCCTACGAGCAGTACTTC.

CDR3 loop: CASNVPWTSTYEQYF. CDR3 sequence (DNA): TGTGCCAGCAATGTCCCTTGGACAAGTACCTACGAGCAGTACTTC. This chain joins TRBV6-5 and TRBJ2-7; D perhaps matches TRBD1 (5 bases). CDR3 length equals 15 residues. Germline CDR1 MNHEY, CDR2 SVGAGI. V shed 7 bases and J shed 2 bases, with 18 bases lying between them.

The gene calls are TRBV28 and TRBJ1-1, with D possibly TRBD1 on 6 matching bases. V lost 3 bases to trimming and J lost 11 bases, with 13 bases between them. CDR3 size: 12 residues. From germline, CDR1 is MDHEN and CDR2 SYDVKM. The CDR3 protein is CASSLGTTRAFF. CDR3 sequence (DNA): TGTGCCAGCAGTTTGGGGACAACGAGGGCTTTCTTT.

The chain couples TRBV25-1 to TRBJ1-4; D may be TRBD1 (5 bases). The CDR3 is 14 residues long. Trimming took 1 base from V and 8 from J, leaving 11 bases between them. Germline CDR1 is MGHDK and CDR2 is SYGVNS. Written as DNA, the CDR3 is TGTGCCAGCAGTGAATCGGGGGGGAGGGAAAAACTGTTTTTT. Translation gives CASSESGGREKLFF. The full variable domain, its missing parts supplied by reference TRBV25-1 and TRBJ1-4, is EADIYQTPRYLVIGTGKKITLECSQTMGHDKMYWYQQDPGMELHLIHYSYGVNSTEKGDLSSESTVSRIRTEHFPLTLESARPSHTSQYLCASSESGGREKLFFGSGTQLSVL.

This clone occurred a few times. CDR3: CASSLSGALGQPQHF. The CDR3 DNA is TGTGCCAGCAGTTTATCAGGGGCGCTGGGTCAGCCCCAGCATTTT. The chain joins TRBV28 to TRBJ1-5, with a weak D call TRBD1 (6 bases). CDR1 and CDR2 (germline): MDHEN, SYDVKM. CDR3 length equals 15 residues. The ends were cut back, 1 base at V and 6 bases at J, with 13 bases in the middle.

This chain uses TRBV4-1 with TRBJ1-2; 7 positions agree with TRBD1. This CDR3 comprises 17 residues. Trimming at V came to 4 bases and at J to 7 bases, leaving 18 bases not matched to a gene. The germline V gene encodes CDR1 MGHRA and CDR2 YSYEKL. The CDR3 bases are TGCGCCAGCAGCCGGATCGGAGGGGTGGGCCAGGGGGTTGGCTACACCTTC. As protein: CASSRIGGVGQGVGYTF.

This chain joins TRBV30 and TRBJ2-2; D gene ambiguous. V dropped 3 bases and J dropped 1 base, with 6 bases sitting between them. Germline V gene lookup returns CDR1 GTSNPN and CDR2 SVGIG (reference sequence). The CDR3 is 13 amino acids. The CDR3 spells CAWRDKNTGELFF. The CDR3 DNA reads as TGTGCCTGGAGAGACAAGAACACCGGGGAGCTGTTTTTT.

CDR3 bases: TGTGCCAGCAGCTTTGAGAGTCCAGATACGCAGTATTTT. It is translated as CASSFESPDTQYF. V is TRBV7-3 and J is TRBJ2-3, with D hard to call. The CDR3 loop spans 13 amino acids. Germline V gives CDR1 SGHTA, CDR2 FQGTGA. V was cut by 3 bases and J by 4 bases, with 8 bases left in between.

The V gene is TRBV24-1, the J gene TRBJ2-3; maybe TRBD1 (6 bases). Looked up from germline, CDR1 is KGHDR and CDR2 is SFDVKD. Between the trimmed V and J ends, which lost 2 bases and 5 bases, there was a span of 10 bases. CDR3 length: 14 residues. The chain's CDR3 is CATSDSSQGDTQYF. CDR3 DNA sequence: TGTGCCACCAGTGATTCGTCACAGGGAGATACGCAGTATTTT.

The rearrangement links TRBV18 to TRBJ2-1; possible D gene TRBD1, 6 bases. Trimming removed 5 bases at V and 0 bases at J, with 20 bases between. This CDR3 comprises 18 residues. CDR1 is KGHSH, CDR2 LQKENI, per germline. CDR3: CASSSRLDSLNSYNEQFF. CDR3 bases: TGTGCCAGCTCATCACGCTTGGACAGTCTCAACTCCTACAATGAGCAGTTCTTC.